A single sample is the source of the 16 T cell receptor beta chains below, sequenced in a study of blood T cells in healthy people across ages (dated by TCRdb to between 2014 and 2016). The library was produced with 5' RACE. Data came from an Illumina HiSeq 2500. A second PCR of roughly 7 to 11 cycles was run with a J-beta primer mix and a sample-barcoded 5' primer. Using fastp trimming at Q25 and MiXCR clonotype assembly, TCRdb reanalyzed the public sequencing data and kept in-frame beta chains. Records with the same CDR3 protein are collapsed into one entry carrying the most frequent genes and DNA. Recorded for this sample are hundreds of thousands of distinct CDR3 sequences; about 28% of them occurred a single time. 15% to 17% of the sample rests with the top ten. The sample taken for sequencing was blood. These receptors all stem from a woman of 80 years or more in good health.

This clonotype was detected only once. The CDR3 nucleotides read TGCGCCAGCGGATCCTCCGTCGGAAACAATGAGCAGTTCTTC. As protein: CASGSSVGNNEQFF. The rearrangement joins TRBV5-1 to TRBJ2-1; D not certain. Germline V gene sequence: CDR1 SGHRS, CDR2 YFSETQ. This CDR3 is built from 14 residues. The V end lost 7 bases, the J end lost 5 bases, and 16 bases lay between the germline ends.

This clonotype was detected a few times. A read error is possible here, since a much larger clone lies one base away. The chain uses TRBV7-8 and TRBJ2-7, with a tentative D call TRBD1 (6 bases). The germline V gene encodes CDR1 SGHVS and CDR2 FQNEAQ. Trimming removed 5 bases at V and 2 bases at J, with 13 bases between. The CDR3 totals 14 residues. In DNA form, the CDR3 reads TGTGCCAGCAGCCTTGGACAGACGGCCTACGAGCAGTACTTC. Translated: CASSLGQTAYEQYF.

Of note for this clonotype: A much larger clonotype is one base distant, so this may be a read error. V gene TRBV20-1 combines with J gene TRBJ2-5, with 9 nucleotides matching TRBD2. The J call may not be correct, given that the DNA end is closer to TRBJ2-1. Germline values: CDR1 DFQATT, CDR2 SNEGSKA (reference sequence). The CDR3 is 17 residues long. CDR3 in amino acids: CSARDPSAGGSQETQFF. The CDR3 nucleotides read TGCAGTGCTAGAGATCCTTCGGCGGGGGGGAGCCAAGAGACCCAGTTCTTC.

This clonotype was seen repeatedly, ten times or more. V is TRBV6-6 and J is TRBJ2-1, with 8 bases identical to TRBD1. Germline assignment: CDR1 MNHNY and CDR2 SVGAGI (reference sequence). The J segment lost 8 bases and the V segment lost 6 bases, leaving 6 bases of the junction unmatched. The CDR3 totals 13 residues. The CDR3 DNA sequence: TGTGCCAGCAGCGGACAGGGCAGCGATGAGCAGTTCTTC. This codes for CASSGQGSDEQFF.

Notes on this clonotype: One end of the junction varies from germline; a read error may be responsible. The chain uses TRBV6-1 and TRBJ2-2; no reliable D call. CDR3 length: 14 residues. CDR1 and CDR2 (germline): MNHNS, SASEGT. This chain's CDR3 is CATSEALGTGELFF. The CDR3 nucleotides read TGTGCCACCAGTGAAGCTCTGGGCACCGGGGAGCTGTTTTTT.

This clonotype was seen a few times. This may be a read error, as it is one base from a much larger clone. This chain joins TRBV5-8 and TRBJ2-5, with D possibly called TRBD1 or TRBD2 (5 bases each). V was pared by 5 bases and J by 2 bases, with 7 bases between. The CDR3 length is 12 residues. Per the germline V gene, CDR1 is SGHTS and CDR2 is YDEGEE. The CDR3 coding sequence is TGTGCCAGCAGGGGACCGCAAGAGACCCAGTACTTC. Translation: CASRGPQETQYF.

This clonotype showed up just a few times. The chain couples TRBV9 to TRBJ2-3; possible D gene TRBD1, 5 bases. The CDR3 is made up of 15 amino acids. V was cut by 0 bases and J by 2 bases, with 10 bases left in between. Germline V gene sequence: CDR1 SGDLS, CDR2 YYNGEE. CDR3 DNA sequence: TGTGCCAGCAGCGTAGTTGGACAACACACAGATACGCAGTATTTT. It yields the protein CASSVVGQHTDTQYF.

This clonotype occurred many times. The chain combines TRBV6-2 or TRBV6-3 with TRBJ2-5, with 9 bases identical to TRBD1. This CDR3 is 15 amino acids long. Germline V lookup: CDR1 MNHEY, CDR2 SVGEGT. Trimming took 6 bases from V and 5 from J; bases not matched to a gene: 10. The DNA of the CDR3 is TGTGCCAGCAGAGTGTTCAGGACAGGGGAGGAGACCCAGTACTTC. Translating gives CASRVFRTGEETQYF.

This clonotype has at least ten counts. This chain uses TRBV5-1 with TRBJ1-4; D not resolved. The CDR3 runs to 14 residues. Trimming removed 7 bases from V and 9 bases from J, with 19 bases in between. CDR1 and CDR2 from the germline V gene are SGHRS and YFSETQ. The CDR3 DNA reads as TGCGCCAGCGGACTCGACACGGTCAAAAAAAAACTGTTTTTT. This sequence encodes CASGLDTVKKKLFF.

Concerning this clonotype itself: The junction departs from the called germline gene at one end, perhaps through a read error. The CDR3 region is CANSPWDSYGYTF. The CDR3 nucleotides read TGTGCCAACAGCCCTTGGGACAGTTACGGCTACACCTTC. This rearrangement joins TRBV14 to TRBJ1-2, with TRBD1 matching over 7 bases. CDR1 is SGHDN and CDR2 is FVKESK in the germline V gene. This CDR3 is built from 13 residues.

In nucleotides, the CDR3 is TGTGCCAGCAGTCCCCCGACGGGGGGCATGGATGAAAAACTGTTTTTT. Translation gives CASSPPTGGMDEKLFF. The chain carries TRBV28 and TRBJ1-4; possible D gene TRBD1, 6 bases. Germline V gene data show CDR1 as MDHEN and CDR2 as SYDVKM. This CDR3 is built from 16 residues. V lost 5 bases to trimming and J lost 6 bases, with 19 bases between them.

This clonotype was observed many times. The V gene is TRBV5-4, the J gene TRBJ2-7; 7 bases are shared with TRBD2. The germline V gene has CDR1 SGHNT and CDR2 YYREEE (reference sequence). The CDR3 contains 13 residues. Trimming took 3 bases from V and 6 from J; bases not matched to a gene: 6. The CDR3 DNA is TGTGCCAGCAGCTACCCATCGGGAGGCGAGCAGTACTTC. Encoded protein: CASSYPSGGEQYF.

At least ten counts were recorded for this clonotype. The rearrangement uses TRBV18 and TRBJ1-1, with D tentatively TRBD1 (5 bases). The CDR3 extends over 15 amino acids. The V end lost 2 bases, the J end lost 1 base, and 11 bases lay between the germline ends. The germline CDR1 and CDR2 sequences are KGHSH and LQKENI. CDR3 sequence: CASSPFNGQNTEAFF. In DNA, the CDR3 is TGTGCCAGCTCACCATTCAACGGACAGAACACTGAAGCTTTCTTT.

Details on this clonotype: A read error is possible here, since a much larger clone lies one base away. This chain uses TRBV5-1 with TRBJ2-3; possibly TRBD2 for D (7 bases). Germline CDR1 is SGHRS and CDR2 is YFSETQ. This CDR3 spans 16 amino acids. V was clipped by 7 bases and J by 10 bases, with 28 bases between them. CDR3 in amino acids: CASRPRGGGATGSQYF. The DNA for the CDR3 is TGCGCCAGCCGCCCGAGGGGCGGGGGCGCGACAGGTTCGCAGTATTTT.

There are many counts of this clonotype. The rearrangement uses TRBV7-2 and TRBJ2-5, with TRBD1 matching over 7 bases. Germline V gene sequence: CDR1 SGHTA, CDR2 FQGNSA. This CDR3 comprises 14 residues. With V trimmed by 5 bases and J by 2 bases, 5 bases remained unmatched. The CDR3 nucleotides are TGTGCCAGCAGCCACCCAGGGGGACAAGAGACCCAGTACTTC. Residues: CASSHPGGQETQYF.

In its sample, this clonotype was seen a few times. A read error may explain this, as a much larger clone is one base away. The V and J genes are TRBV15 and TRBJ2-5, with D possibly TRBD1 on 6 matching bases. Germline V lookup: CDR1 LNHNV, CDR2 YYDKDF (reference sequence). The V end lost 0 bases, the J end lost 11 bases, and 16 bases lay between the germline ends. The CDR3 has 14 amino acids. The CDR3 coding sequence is TGTGCCACCAGCAGAGATGTAACAGGGATGGGACAGTACTTC. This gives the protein CATSRDVTGMGQYF.